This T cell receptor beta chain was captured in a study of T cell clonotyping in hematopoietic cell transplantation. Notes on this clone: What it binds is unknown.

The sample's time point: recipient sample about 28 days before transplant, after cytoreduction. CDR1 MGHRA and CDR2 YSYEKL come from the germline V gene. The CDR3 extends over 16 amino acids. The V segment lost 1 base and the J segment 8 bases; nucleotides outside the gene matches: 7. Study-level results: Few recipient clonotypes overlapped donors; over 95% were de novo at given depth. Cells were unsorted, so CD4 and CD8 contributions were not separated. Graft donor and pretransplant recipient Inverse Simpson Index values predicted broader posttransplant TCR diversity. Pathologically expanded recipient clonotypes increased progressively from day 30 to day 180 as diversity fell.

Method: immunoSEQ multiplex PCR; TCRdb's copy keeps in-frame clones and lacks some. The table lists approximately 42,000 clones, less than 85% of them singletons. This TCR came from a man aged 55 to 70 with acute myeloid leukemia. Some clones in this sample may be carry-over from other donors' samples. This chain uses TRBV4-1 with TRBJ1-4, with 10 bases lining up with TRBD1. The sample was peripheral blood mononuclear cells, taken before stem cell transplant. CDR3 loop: CASSQGTRDRGEKLFF. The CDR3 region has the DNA TGCGCCAGCAGCCAAGGGACGAGGGACAGGGGAGAAAAACTGTTTTTT.